The 19 T cell receptor beta chains below come from one sample, sequenced in a study of control samples from healthy donors and cancer patients. Assay: immunoSEQ multiplex PCR; the TCRdb copy retains only in-frame clones and omits some. The table has roughly 370,000 clones, around 90% seen once. Sequenced material: PBMCs. The receptors were gathered from a man aged 40-55 years with head and neck cancer.

A word on this clone: Germline and junction disagree at one end, which may indicate a read error. This rearrangement joins TRBV4-1 to TRBJ2-4, with D perhaps being TRBD1 or TRBD2 (5 bases each). CDR1 is MGHRA and CDR2 is YSYEKL in the germline V gene. CDR3 length: 11 residues. The CDR3 spells CASSQPGALDF. The DNA of the CDR3 is TGCGCCAGCAGCCAGCCCGGGGCCCTTGACTTC.

J is TRBJ1-1 and V is TRBV10-3, with a tentative D call TRBD1 (5 bases). This CDR3 has 14 amino acids. CDR1 and CDR2 from the germline V gene are ENHRY and SYGVKD. The V end lost 4 bases, the J end lost 6 bases, and 15 bases lay between the germline ends. This CDR3 is CAISVGGTRPEAFF. CDR3 DNA: TGTGCCATCAGTGTCGGGGGAACTAGGCCTGAAGCTTTCTTT.

This chain links TRBV19 with TRBJ1-1; D not resolved. V shed 6 bases and J shed 6 bases, with 17 bases lying between them. Germline V CDR1 and CDR2: LNHDA, SQIVND (reference sequence). The CDR3 sequence is 14 residues long. The CDR3: CASRSSPVAAEAFF. As DNA, the CDR3 is TGTGCCAGTAGGTCATCCCCCGTGGCCGCTGAAGCTTTCTTT.

The chain links TRBV11-2 to TRBJ1-5; D unclear. Trimming pared 1 base from V and 5 bases from J, leaving 3 bases between. Germline V gene lookup returns CDR1 SGHAT and CDR2 FQNNGV. CDR3 length: 12 residues. The chain's CDR3 is CASSLGDQPQHF. CDR3 DNA sequence: TGTGCCAGCAGCTTAGGGGATCAGCCCCAGCATTTT.

The chain employs TRBV24-1 and TRBJ1-5; D may be TRBD1 (5 bases). The CDR3 is 14 amino acids. CDR1 is KGHDR and CDR2 is SFDVKD in the germline V gene. V shed 5 bases and J shed 7 bases, with 14 bases lying between them. CDR3 coding DNA: TGTGCCACCAGTGCCCGGGACGGTTACCAGCCCCAGCATTTT. This gives the protein CATSARDGYQPQHF.

This clone was seen only a few times. The chain has TRBV7-9 and TRBJ2-7, with D hard to call. This CDR3 is 14 amino acids long. Germline V lookup: CDR1 SEHNR, CDR2 FQNEAQ (reference sequence). V shed 3 bases and J shed 6 bases, with 15 bases lying between them. The CDR3 region has the DNA TGTGCCAGCAGCTTTGAATTCACCGCAGTCGAGCAGTACTTC. Residues: CASSFEFTAVEQYF.

This chain's CDR3 is CASSQLAGVRETQYF. CDR3 DNA sequence: TGTGCCAGCAGCCAACTAGCGGGAGTGAGAGAGACCCAGTACTTC. The gene calls are TRBV3-1 (or the pseudogene TRBV3-2) and TRBJ2-5, with 10 positions matching TRBD2. The CDR3 contains 15 residues. Germline values: CDR1 LGHDT, CDR2 YNNKEL (reference sequence). V was clipped by 2 bases and J by 4 bases; unmatched bases: 4.

V gene TRBV3-1 (or the pseudogene TRBV3-2) combines with J gene TRBJ1-1, with D possibly being TRBD1 (6 bases). Germline V gives CDR1 LGHDT, CDR2 YNNKEL (reference sequence). The length of the CDR3 is 13 residues. V lost 1 base, J lost 8 bases, and 11 bases lay in between. DNA of the CDR3: TGTGCCAGCAGCCAAGGACAGGCTAACGAAGCTTTCTTT. It is translated as CASSQGQANEAFF.

The chain uses TRBV5-1 and TRBJ2-7; 8 nucleotides align to TRBD1. Germline V CDR1 and CDR2: SGHRS, YFSETQ. The CDR3 extends over 17 amino acids. The trim removed 0 bases at V and 7 bases at J, leaving 15 bases unmatched. The CDR3 loop is CASSLVGGQESREEQYF. In DNA form, the CDR3 reads TGCGCCAGCAGCTTGGTAGGGGGACAGGAGTCGAGGGAAGAGCAGTACTTC. Drawing the rest from reference TRBV5-1 and TRBJ2-7, the complete variable domain is KAGVTQTPRYLIKTRGQQVTLSCSPISGHRSVSWYQQTPGQGLQFLFEYFSETQRNKGNFPGRFSGRQFSNSRSEMNVSTLELGDSALYLCASSLVGGQESREEQYFGPGTRLTVT.

The rearrangement uses TRBV19 and TRBJ1-4, with a tentative D call TRBD1 (5 bases). Germline-derived CDR1 and CDR2 are LNHDA and SQIVND (reference sequence). The V end was cut by 3 bases, the J end by 8 bases, with 13 bases between. This CDR3 is 14 amino acids long. CDR3 residues: CASSISRGIEKLFF. The CDR3 nucleotides are TGTGCCAGTAGTATTAGTAGGGGAATCGAAAAACTGTTTTTT.

The DNA for the CDR3 is TGCGCCAGCAGCTTGGGCACGTTCAGGGAATCTAACTATGGCTACACCTTC. Its translation: CASSLGTFRESNYGYTF. The V call is TRBV5-1, the J call TRBJ1-2, with D possibly TRBD1 on 5 matching bases. This CDR3 is 17 amino acids long. V was trimmed by 0 bases and J by 0 bases, leaving 15 bases between them. Germline V CDR1 and CDR2: SGHRS, YFSETQ.

J is TRBJ1-1 and V is TRBV7-2, with D perhaps TRBD1 (6 bases). V lost 1 base and J 11 bases, leaving 20 bases between the germline ends. The CDR3 runs 15 residues. In germline, CDR1 is SGHTA, CDR2 FQGNSA. For the CDR3, the DNA is TGTGCCAGCAGCTTAGTACCCGGGGGGCCGTCTGGGGCTTTCTTT. This sequence encodes CASSLVPGGPSGAFF.

The genes are TRBV30 and TRBJ2-2, with TRBD2 matching 10 bases. CDR1 and CDR2 from the germline V gene are GTSNPN and SVGIG (reference sequence). CDR3 length equals 16 residues. The ends lost 5 bases at V and 6 bases at J; junction bases unmatched: 12. CDR3 sequence: CAWDIPSSGGAGELFF. The CDR3 nucleotides are TGTGCCTGGGACATCCCTTCTAGCGGGGGTGCCGGGGAGCTGTTTTTT.

The chain is built from TRBV5-1 and TRBJ2-1; 7 nucleotides line up with TRBD2. This CDR3 region has 13 residues. CDR1 is SGHRS, CDR2 YFSETQ, per germline. V lost 0 bases and J lost 9; bases outside the gene matches: 3. The CDR3 nucleotides are TGCGCCAGCAGCTTGGAAGGCGGGGGTGAGCAGTTCTTC. The encoded protein is CASSLEGGGEQFF.

The rearrangement links TRBV5-4 to TRBJ1-3; D call uncertain. This CDR3 region has 15 residues. V dropped 1 base and J dropped 0 bases, with 8 bases sitting between them. Germline lookup yields CDR1 SGHNT and CDR2 YYREEE (reference sequence). Here the CDR3 DNA reads TGTGCCAGCAGCTTGCCCCGGAACTCTGGAAACACCATATATTTT. Its protein product is CASSLPRNSGNTIYF.

The rearrangement joins TRBV28 to TRBJ1-2; D possibly corresponds to TRBD1 (5 bases). Germline values: CDR1 MDHEN, CDR2 SYDVKM. Trimming shortened V by 3 bases and J by 5 bases, and 13 bases separated the two germline ends. The CDR3 sequence is 14 residues long. CDR3 in DNA: TGTGCCAGCAGTTTCGACTCGTGGGGGTATGGCTACACCTTC. It is translated as CASSFDSWGYGYTF.

The J gene is TRBJ1-6, the V gene TRBV6-6; D uncertain. V gave up 3 bases and J gave up 0 bases, with 6 bases separating them. The CDR3 length is 15 residues. The germline V gene has CDR1 MNHNY and CDR2 SVGAGI (reference sequence). CDR3: CASSYMASYNSPLHF. Here the CDR3 DNA reads TGTGCCAGCAGTTATATGGCCTCCTATAATTCACCCCTCCACTTT.

In DNA form, the CDR3 reads TGTGCCAGCAGTTTACCGGGGACAGGGGGCCGCGAGCAGTACTTC. It specifies CASSLPGTGGREQYF. The chain has TRBV27 and TRBJ2-7; 12 bases match TRBD1. This CDR3 spans 15 amino acids. The V gene's germline CDR1 is MNHEY and CDR2 SMNVEV (reference sequence). The V and J ends lost 2 bases and 6 bases, in that order; junction bases with no gene match: 5.

The V gene is TRBV30, the J gene TRBJ1-1; D gene ambiguous. The V and J ends lost 3 bases and 6 bases respectively, with 17 bases between them. CDR3 length: 14 residues. Germline V gene sequence: CDR1 GTSNPN, CDR2 SVGIG (reference sequence). CDR3 in amino acids: CAWRGKGIFPEAFF. The CDR3 coding sequence is TGTGCCTGGAGAGGGAAAGGGATATTCCCTGAAGCTTTCTTT.